These T cell receptor beta chains were read from a single sample in a study of blood T cell repertoires in COVID-19. Profiling relied on immunoSEQ multiplex PCR, and the TCRdb table lists in-frame clones only, not all of them. This table has approximately 170,000 clones, 75% to 90% appearing once. Sequencing was carried out using peripheral blood. The source of these receptors is a woman aged 70 to 79 with COVID-19, enrolled during active disease. CDR3s include the opening cysteine and the closing phenylalanine or tryptophan. Fields, in order: J gene, D gene, V gene, clone size, CDR3 protein, CDR3 DNA. D genes are given only for firm matches. A row's size may be missing; if present it is once, few, many or a size class.

TRBJ2-4 | TRBD1 | TRBV11-2 | . | CASSLDRAGGVDIQYF | TGTGCCAGCAGCTTAGATCGGGCAGGGGGAGTCGACATTCAGTACTTC
TRBJ2-1 | TRBD1 | TRBV24-1 | . | CATSDTGTGKNNEQFF | TGTGCCACCAGTGACACCGGGACAGGGAAGAACAATGAGCAGTTCTTC
TRBJ2-1 | TRBD2 | TRBV29-1 | . | CSVDDTQGLAGGEFPNEQFF | TGCAGCGTGGACGACACCCAAGGACTAGCGGGAGGTGAATTCCCCAATGAGCAGTTCTTC
TRBJ2-7 | . | TRBV9 | few | CASSVVGGVGEQYF | TGTGCCAGCAGCGTAGTGGGGGGAGTAGGCGAGCAGTACTTC
TRBJ2-4 | TRBD2 | TRBV4-3 | few | CASSQALAVNIQYF | TGCGCCAGCAGCCAAGCCCTAGCGGTAAACATTCAGTACTTC
TRBJ1-4 | . | TRBV7-2 | once | CASSLAGGRENEKLFF | TGTGCCAGCAGCTTAGCGGGGGGGAGGGAAAATGAAAAACTGTTTTTT
TRBJ1-5 | . | TRBV7-8 | . | CASSLAWGGSDQPQHF | TGTGCCAGCAGCTTAGCGTGGGGGGGTAGTGATCAGCCCCAGCATTTT
TRBJ2-2 | . | TRBV12-3/TRBV12-4 | few | CASRGQATGELFF | TGTGCCAGCAGGGGGCAGGCCACCGGGGAGCTGTTTTTT
TRBJ1-2 | . | TRBV28 | . | CASSLLLGSYGYTF | TGTGCCAGCAGTTTATTATTGGGCAGCTATGGCTACACCTTC
TRBJ1-1 | . | TRBV9 | . | CASSVQENTEAFF | TGTGCCAGCAGTGTACAGGAGAACACTGAAGCTTTCTTT
TRBJ1-4 | . | TRBV2 | . | CASRRQVSEEKLFF | TGTGCCAGCAGGCGACAGGTCTCCGAGGAAAAACTGTTTTTT
TRBJ2-5 | TRBD2 | TRBV9 | . | CASSVDPGGRASETQYF | TGTGCCAGCAGCGTAGACCCCGGGGGGAGGGCCTCGGAGACCCAGTACTTC
TRBJ1-6 | . | TRBV9 | . | CASSVVAGANSPLHF | TGTGCCAGCAGCGTAGTGGCAGGTGCTAATTCACCCCTCCACTTT
TRBJ2-1 | TRBD2 | TRBV7-2 | . | CASSLQGLAGDPHEQFF | TGTGCCAGCAGCCTTCAGGGACTAGCGGGAGATCCCCATGAGCAGTTCTTC
TRBJ2-2 | . | TRBV3-1/TRBV3-2 | few | CASSRELAGNTGELFF | TGTGCCAGCAGCCGTGAACTAGCAGGGAACACCGGGGAGCTGTTTTTT
TRBJ1-1 | TRBD1 | TRBV5-4 | . | CASSLKRQGFTEAFF | TGTGCCAGCAGCTTGAAGAGACAGGGGTTTACTGAAGCTTTCTTT
TRBJ1-2 | . | TRBV28 | . | CASSLRAAYGYTF | TGTGCCAGCAGTTTGAGAGCGGCCTATGGCTACACCTTC
TRBJ2-3 | . | TRBV18 | . | CASSPPIRTDTQYF | TGTGCCAGCTCACCACCTATTAGAACAGATACGCAGTATTTT
TRBJ2-7 | . | TRBV27 | . | CAGRGTCYEQYF | TGTGCCGGCCGGGGAACCTGCTACGAGCAGTACTTC
TRBJ2-7 | . | TRBV14 | . | CASSQDMGLGRYEQYF | TGTGCCAGCAGCCAAGATATGGGGTTGGGGCGGTACGAGCAGTACTTC
TRBJ2-4 | . | TRBV19 | . | CASSLGDIQYF | TGTGCCAGTAGTCTGGGAGACATTCAGTACTTC
TRBJ1-1 | TRBD1 | TRBV10-3 | . | CAISEAGGHTEAFF | TGTGCCATCAGTGAGGCAGGGGGGCACACTGAAGCTTTCTTT
TRBJ2-5 | . | TRBV20-1 | . | CSARPEETQYF | TGCAGTGCGCGGCCAGAGGAGACCCAGTACTTC
TRBJ2-7 | TRBD2 | TRBV6-1 | . | CASSVALAGSQGEQYF | TGTGCCAGCAGTGTGGCACTAGCGGGAAGTCAAGGCGAGCAGTACTTC
TRBJ2-3 | . | TRBV30 | . | CASDNGRMNTDTQYF | TGTGCCTCGGACAATGGGCGGATGAACACAGATACGCAGTATTTT
TRBJ2-2 | TRBD2 | TRBV7-2 | . | CASSLGSGIPGELFF | TGTGCCAGCAGCTTAGGTAGCGGGATTCCCGGGGAGCTGTTTTTT
TRBJ2-7 | TRBD1 | TRBV7-2 | . | CASSRQGAYEQYF | TGTGCCAGCAGTAGACAGGGGGCGTACGAGCAGTACTTC
TRBJ2-7 | TRBD1 | TRBV6-2/TRBV6-3 | . | CASSQTTGVTYEQYF | TGTGCCAGCAGTCAGACGACAGGGGTAACCTACGAGCAGTACTTC
TRBJ1-5 | TRBD1 | TRBV7-3 | few | CASSSWDSFTLPYSNQPQHF | TGTGCCAGCAGCTCGTGGGACAGCTTTACTCTTCCGTATAGCAATCAGCCCCAGCATTTT
TRBJ2-1 | . | TRBV7-6 | few | CASSLESAGNEQFF | TGTGCCAGCAGCTTAGAGTCTGCAGGAAATGAGCAGTTCTTC
TRBJ2-5 | . | TRBV20-1 | . | CSAFEDVTQYF | TGCAGTGCTTTCGAGGATGTGACCCAGTACTTC
TRBJ1-1 | TRBD1 | TRBV19 | . | CASRDRGETTGAFF | TGTGCCAGTCGGGACAGGGGCGAAACGACCGGAGCTTTCTTT
TRBJ2-2 | TRBD1 | TRBV2 | . | CASSFSGQGRSGELFF | TGTGCCAGCAGTTTCTCCGGACAGGGACGTTCCGGGGAGCTGTTTTTT
TRBJ2-7 | TRBD2 | TRBV5-1 | . | CASRYTSGSYEQYF | TGCGCCAGCAGGTATACTAGCGGGAGCTACGAGCAGTACTTC
TRBJ1-6 | TRBD1 | TRBV9 | few | CASSAVQGARGSPLHF | TGTGCCAGCAGCGCGGTACAGGGGGCGAGGGGTTCACCCCTCCACTTT
TRBJ2-7 | TRBD1 | TRBV27 | . | CASSYKQGIGVIGYEQYF | TGTGCCAGCAGTTACAAACAGGGGATCGGGGTTATTGGCTACGAGCAGTACTTC
TRBJ2-1 | TRBD2 | TRBV5-1 | . | CASSPQASGRTSIYNEQFF | TGCGCCAGCAGCCCGCAGGCTAGCGGGAGAACTTCAATCTACAATGAGCAGTTCTTC